This section outlines one T cell receptor (beta chain) sequence together with its context. Sequenced by immunoSEQ multiplex PCR; TCRdb stores in-frame clones only, minus some. The table includes approximately 210,000 clones, over 75% detected once. The data are from a study of blood T cell repertoires in COVID-19. Study at large: Material from acute and convalescent COVID-19 was sourced from the United States, Italy and Spain. T cells, B-cell-depleted T cells, or PBMCs supplied cDNA or gDNA.

In germline, CDR1 is MRHNA, CDR2 SNTAGT. The CDR3 spans 14 residues. Losses at the gene ends were 4 bases for V and 6 bases for J; bases not matched to a gene: 6. The origin of this receptor is a woman aged 40 to 49 who had recovered from COVID-19. Sequencing input: peripheral blood. J is TRBJ2-1 and V is TRBV6-4; 7 nucleotides match TRBD2. The CDR3 DNA reads as TGTGCCAGCAGTGCCGGGACTACAGGCAATGAGCAGTTCTTC. Translating gives CASSAGTTGNEQFF.